This T cell receptor beta chain was recorded in a study of blood T cell repertoires in COVID-19. Turning to the study itself: Donors in the United States, Italy and Spain gave samples during acute or convalescent COVID-19. T cells, B-cell-depleted T cells, or PBMCs provided the cDNA or gDNA that served as material.

This clone was counted at least ten times. Clinical histories supplied by participants themselves formed the basis of cohort assignment. From germline, CDR1 is MNHEY and CDR2 SVGAGI. V was trimmed by 7 bases and J by 0 bases, leaving 15 bases between them. The CDR3 is 15 residues long. Repertoires were generated with immunoSEQ multiplex PCR, while TCRdb's copy carries only in-frame clones and drops some. The sample lists about 190,000 clones; approximately 80% were seen once. This TCR was sampled from a woman aged 55-70 years with acute COVID-19. The sample was PBMCs or T cells enriched from blood (not recorded which). The rearrangement uses TRBV6-5 and TRBJ1-1, with D perhaps TRBD1 (6 bases). This chain's CDR3 is CASKTGHSMNTEAFF. The DNA for the CDR3 is TGTGCCAGCAAAACGGGACATTCAATGAACACTGAAGCTTTCTTT.